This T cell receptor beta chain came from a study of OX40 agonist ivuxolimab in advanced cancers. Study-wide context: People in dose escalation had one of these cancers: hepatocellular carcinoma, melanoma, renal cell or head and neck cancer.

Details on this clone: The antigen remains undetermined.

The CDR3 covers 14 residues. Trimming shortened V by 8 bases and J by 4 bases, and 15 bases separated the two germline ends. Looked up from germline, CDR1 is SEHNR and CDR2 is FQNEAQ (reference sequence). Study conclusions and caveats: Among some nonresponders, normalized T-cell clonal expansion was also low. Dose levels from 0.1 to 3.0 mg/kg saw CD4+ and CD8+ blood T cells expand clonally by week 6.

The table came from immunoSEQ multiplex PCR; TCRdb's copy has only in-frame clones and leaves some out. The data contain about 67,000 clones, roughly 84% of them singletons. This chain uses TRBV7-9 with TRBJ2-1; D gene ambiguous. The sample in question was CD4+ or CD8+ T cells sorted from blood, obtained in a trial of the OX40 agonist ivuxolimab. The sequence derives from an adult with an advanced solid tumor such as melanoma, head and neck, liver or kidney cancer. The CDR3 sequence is CASSDGFKYNEQFF. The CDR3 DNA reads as TGTGCCAGCTCAGACGGGTTTAAATACAATGAGCAGTTCTTC.